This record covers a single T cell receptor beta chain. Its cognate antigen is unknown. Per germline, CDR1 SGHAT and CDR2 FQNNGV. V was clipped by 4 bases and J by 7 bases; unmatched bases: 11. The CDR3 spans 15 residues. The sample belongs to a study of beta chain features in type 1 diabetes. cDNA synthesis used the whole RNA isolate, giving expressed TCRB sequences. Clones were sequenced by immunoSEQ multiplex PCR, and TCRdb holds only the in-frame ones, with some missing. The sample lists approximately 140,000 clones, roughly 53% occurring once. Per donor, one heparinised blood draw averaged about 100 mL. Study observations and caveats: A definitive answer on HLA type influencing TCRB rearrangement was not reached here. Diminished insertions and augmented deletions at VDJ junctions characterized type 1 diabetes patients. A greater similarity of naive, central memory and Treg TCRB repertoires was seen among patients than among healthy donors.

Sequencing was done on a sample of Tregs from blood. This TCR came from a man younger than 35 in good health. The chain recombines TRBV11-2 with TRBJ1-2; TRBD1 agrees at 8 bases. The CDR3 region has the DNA TGTGCCAGCAGCTCTGGGACAGGTTTCGTCCGTGGCTACACCTTC. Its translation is CASSSGTGFVRGYTF.